Listed below are T cell receptor beta chains from one sample, sequenced in a study of beta chain features in type 1 diabetes. Assay: immunoSEQ multiplex PCR; the TCRdb copy retains only in-frame clones and omits some. The table includes about 250,000 clones, approximately 10% detected once. The sequenced sample was naive CD4+ T cells from blood. These receptor sequences come from a man in his thirties or forties with type 1 diabetes. The CDR3 runs from the conserved cysteine through the conserved F or W. The order of the fields is D gene, clone size, J gene, V gene, CDR3 DNA, CDR3 protein. The D gene is left open where the match is weak. Size is omitted from some rows. Given values are once, few, many or a class for expanded clones.

d_gene: -
abundance: -
j_gene: TRBJ2-3
v_gene: TRBV30
CDR3nt: TGTGCCTGGAGTGGTAAAGGGGCGGATACGCAGTATTTT
CDR3aa: CAWSGKGADTQYF

d_gene: -
abundance: few
j_gene: TRBJ2-1
v_gene: TRBV5-1
CDR3nt: TGCGCCAGCAGCTTGAATCCCGGCGGGGAGCAGTTCTTC
CDR3aa: CASSLNPGGEQFF

d_gene: TRBD2
abundance: few
j_gene: TRBJ2-5
v_gene: TRBV7-2
CDR3nt: TGTGCCAGCAGCCAAGCGGGGGGAGAGACCCAGTACTTC
CDR3aa: CASSQAGGETQYF

d_gene: -
abundance: few
j_gene: TRBJ1-4
v_gene: TRBV7-9
CDR3nt: TGTGCCAGCAGCCCCGGACAGAAAATTACTGAAAAACTGTTTTTT
CDR3aa: CASSPGQKITEKLFF

d_gene: -
abundance: few
j_gene: TRBJ1-2
v_gene: TRBV30
CDR3nt: TGTGCCTGGAGTGTACCAGGGAATAATGGCTACACCTTC
CDR3aa: CAWSVPGNNGYTF

d_gene: -
abundance: -
j_gene: TRBJ2-7
v_gene: TRBV7-8
CDR3nt: TGTGCCAGCAGCTCAGGGGTTACGGACTACGAGCAGTACTTC
CDR3aa: CASSSGVTDYEQYF

d_gene: TRBD1
abundance: -
j_gene: TRBJ1-1
v_gene: TRBV9
CDR3nt: TGTGCCAGCAGCCCGGGACAGGGGATGAACACTGAAGCTTTCTTT
CDR3aa: CASSPGQGMNTEAFF

d_gene: -
abundance: -
j_gene: TRBJ1-6
v_gene: TRBV19
CDR3nt: TGTGCCAGTAGTATGCAGTTTAATTCACCCCTCCACTTT
CDR3aa: CASSMQFNSPLHF

d_gene: TRBD1
abundance: -
j_gene: TRBJ1-2
v_gene: TRBV6-6
CDR3nt: TGTGCCAGCAGTTACTGGGACAGGACTAACTATGGCTACACCTTC
CDR3aa: CASSYWDRTNYGYTF

d_gene: TRBD2
abundance: -
j_gene: TRBJ2-1
v_gene: TRBV5-1
CDR3nt: TGCGCCAGCAGCTTTAGCGGGGGGGCCAATGAGCAGTTCTTC
CDR3aa: CASSFSGGANEQFF

d_gene: -
abundance: few
j_gene: TRBJ1-1
v_gene: TRBV30
CDR3nt: TGTGCCTGGAGCTCGACACTTGAAGCTTTCTTT
CDR3aa: CAWSSTLEAFF

d_gene: TRBD1
abundance: few
j_gene: TRBJ1-2
v_gene: TRBV7-2
CDR3nt: TGTGCCAGCAGCCTATCGACAGGGAACTATGGCTACACCTTC
CDR3aa: CASSLSTGNYGYTF

d_gene: -
abundance: few
j_gene: TRBJ2-7
v_gene: TRBV6-1
CDR3nt: TGTGCCAGCAGTGTTTCCGGCGAGCAGTACTTC
CDR3aa: CASSVSGEQYF